These T cell receptor beta chains were read from a single sample in a study of cytomegalovirus exposure and HLA in healthy donors. This table comes from immunoSEQ multiplex PCR, and its TCRdb copy is limited to in-frame clones, with some not included. The table has roughly 120,000 clones, 81% seen once; the top ten hold around 4%. Sequencing input: PBMCs. The receptors shown here come from a woman in her twenties or thirties in good health and CMV-seronegative. The CDR3 runs from the conserved cysteine through the conserved F or W. A D gene is named only where the DNA matches it firmly. Size tells how often a clone was seen (once, few, many) or the class of an expanded clone, and some rows leave it out.

clone_size: .; d_call: TRBD2; j_call: TRBJ2-3; v_call: TRBV6-6; cdr3_nt: TGTGCCAGCAGTTTCTCACTAGCGGGAGGGACAGATACGCAGTATTTT; cdr3_aa: CASSFSLAGGTDTQYF
clone_size: .; d_call: TRBD2; j_call: TRBJ2-1; v_call: TRBV6-1; cdr3_nt: TGTGCCAGCAGTCCGCTAGCGGGAGTCGGCAATGAGCAGTTCTTC; cdr3_aa: CASSPLAGVGNEQFF
clone_size: once; d_call: TRBD1; j_call: TRBJ1-6; v_call: TRBV30; cdr3_nt: TGTGCCTGGTCAGACAGGGGGGACTCACCCCTCCACTTT; cdr3_aa: CAWSDRGDSPLHF
clone_size: .; d_call: .; j_call: TRBJ2-2; v_call: TRBV14; cdr3_nt: TGTGCCAGCAGCCAAGATCCGGGAACCGGGGAGCTGTTTTTT; cdr3_aa: CASSQDPGTGELFF
clone_size: .; d_call: .; j_call: TRBJ1-1; v_call: TRBV7-3; cdr3_nt: TGTGCCAGCAGCCAGAAAAACACTGAAGCTTTCTTT; cdr3_aa: CASSQKNTEAFF
clone_size: .; d_call: TRBD1; j_call: TRBJ1-4; v_call: TRBV30; cdr3_nt: TGTGCCTGGAGATACAGGGGGAGTAATGAAAAACTGTTTTTT; cdr3_aa: CAWRYRGSNEKLFF
clone_size: .; d_call: .; j_call: TRBJ2-7; v_call: TRBV19; cdr3_nt: TGTGCCAGTAGTGTCTCGGGAGCTGGTCAGCAGTACTTC; cdr3_aa: CASSVSGAGQQYF
clone_size: once; d_call: TRBD2; j_call: TRBJ2-5; v_call: TRBV9; cdr3_nt: TGTGCCAGCAGCCCCACCCCACTAAGCGGGGCTCAAGAGACCCAGTACTTC; cdr3_aa: CASSPTPLSGAQETQYF
clone_size: .; d_call: .; j_call: TRBJ2-1; v_call: TRBV6-5; cdr3_nt: TGTGCCAGCAGTTACGATAGCGGCGAGCAGTTCTTC; cdr3_aa: CASSYDSGEQFF
clone_size: .; d_call: .; j_call: TRBJ2-5; v_call: TRBV27; cdr3_nt: TGTGCCAGCAGTTTAAACGGACAGAAAGAGACCCAGTACTTC; cdr3_aa: CASSLNGQKETQYF
clone_size: few; d_call: .; j_call: TRBJ1-3; v_call: TRBV5-1; cdr3_nt: TGCGCCAGCAGCTTGGACAAATACACCATATATTTT; cdr3_aa: CASSLDKYTIYF
clone_size: .; d_call: TRBD2; j_call: TRBJ2-2; v_call: TRBV10-1; cdr3_nt: TGCGCCAGCGGGGGAGGGCCGGAGCGCGGGGAGCTGTTTTTT; cdr3_aa: CASGGGPERGELFF
clone_size: .; d_call: .; j_call: TRBJ1-4; v_call: TRBV19; cdr3_nt: TGTGCCAGTAGTGCCCGCTTGCGTAATGAAAAACTGTTTTTT; cdr3_aa: CASSARLRNEKLFF
clone_size: .; d_call: .; j_call: TRBJ1-1; v_call: TRBV18; cdr3_nt: TGTGCCAGCTCACCGAGCAGGGTCAACACTGAAGCTTTCTTT; cdr3_aa: CASSPSRVNTEAFF
clone_size: .; d_call: TRBD1; j_call: TRBJ1-5; v_call: TRBV28; cdr3_nt: TGTGCCAGCAGTGAAGACAGGGAAGGTCAGCCCCAGCATTTT; cdr3_aa: CASSEDREGQPQHF
clone_size: few; d_call: .; j_call: TRBJ2-7; v_call: TRBV9; cdr3_nt: TGTGCCAGCAGCGTAGATGGGGGGGCTGATCGCGAGCAGTACTTC; cdr3_aa: CASSVDGGADREQYF
clone_size: .; d_call: .; j_call: TRBJ2-7; v_call: TRBV28; cdr3_nt: TGTGCCAGCAGTTTAAGGACTACCTACTACGAGCAGTACTTC; cdr3_aa: CASSLRTTYYEQYF
clone_size: .; d_call: .; j_call: TRBJ1-5; v_call: TRBV18; cdr3_nt: TGTGCCAGCTCCCCGGGGGGCTTCGGACAGCCCCAGCATTTT; cdr3_aa: CASSPGGFGQPQHF
clone_size: .; d_call: TRBD2; j_call: TRBJ2-7; v_call: TRBV7-8; cdr3_nt: TGTGCCAGCAGCTTATCGGTTTTAGCGGGTAGCGAGCAGTACTTC; cdr3_aa: CASSLSVLAGSEQYF
clone_size: .; d_call: .; j_call: TRBJ2-7; v_call: TRBV28; cdr3_nt: TGTGCCAGCAGGCACGACAGTATCCCCTACGAGCAGTACTTC; cdr3_aa: CASRHDSIPYEQYF
clone_size: .; d_call: TRBD2; j_call: TRBJ2-7; v_call: TRBV6-1; cdr3_nt: TGTGCCAGCAATCTAGCGGAGGGAGCCTACGAGCAGTACTTC; cdr3_aa: CASNLAEGAYEQYF
clone_size: once; d_call: TRBD1; j_call: TRBJ1-6; v_call: TRBV5-1; cdr3_nt: TGCGCCAGCACGAAAGGGACAGTCCCTTCACCCCTCCACTTT; cdr3_aa: CASTKGTVPSPLHF
clone_size: .; d_call: .; j_call: TRBJ2-7; v_call: TRBV28; cdr3_nt: TGTGCCAGCAGTTTTTGGGGGAGGAGCTCCTACGAGCAGTACTTC; cdr3_aa: CASSFWGRSSYEQYF
clone_size: .; d_call: .; j_call: TRBJ2-7; v_call: TRBV6-1; cdr3_nt: TGTGCCAGCAGTGAACTACAGCGGGACGAGCAGTACTTC; cdr3_aa: CASSELQRDEQYF
clone_size: .; d_call: TRBD2; j_call: TRBJ2-7; v_call: TRBV9; cdr3_nt: TGTGCCAGCAGCCCGGGACTAGCGGGAAGTTCCGAGCAGTACTTC; cdr3_aa: CASSPGLAGSSEQYF
clone_size: .; d_call: .; j_call: TRBJ2-3; v_call: TRBV10-2; cdr3_nt: TGCGCCAGCAGAAGGACAGGCACAGATACGCAGTATTTT; cdr3_aa: CASRRTGTDTQYF
clone_size: .; d_call: .; j_call: TRBJ2-4; v_call: TRBV7-2; cdr3_nt: TGTGCCAGCAGCTTAGCGCGGGGGAGGGGGGCCAAAAACATTCAGTACTTC; cdr3_aa: CASSLARGRGAKNIQYF
clone_size: .; d_call: TRBD2; j_call: TRBJ2-3; v_call: TRBV5-6; cdr3_nt: TGTGCCAGCAGCTTCCTTGGGGGGGGAGTAGCAGATACGCAGTATTTT; cdr3_aa: CASSFLGGGVADTQYF
clone_size: once; d_call: TRBD1; j_call: TRBJ2-7; v_call: TRBV7-9; cdr3_nt: TGTGCCAGCGATAGTACGAGGACAGGGTACCACGAGCAGTACTTC; cdr3_aa: CASDSTRTGYHEQYF
clone_size: .; d_call: .; j_call: TRBJ2-1; v_call: TRBV2; cdr3_nt: TGTGCCAGCAAGACTCGTGATGAGCAGTTCTTC; cdr3_aa: CASKTRDEQFF